Presented here are 9 T cell receptor beta chains from one specimen sequenced in a study of T cell responses to AZD1222 COVID-19 vaccine. The protocol was immunoSEQ multiplex PCR, while the TCRdb copy is restricted to in-frame clones and leaves out a portion. The table includes tens of thousands of clones, roughly 88% detected once. The sample here was peripheral blood, taken on day 0 of MenACWY control vaccination. These receptors originate from an adult in good health.

This sequence joins TRBV4-2 and TRBJ2-3; 9 bases are shared with TRBD2. The V and J ends lost 0 bases and 1 base, in that order; junction bases with no gene match: 5. Germline V gene data show CDR1 as LGHNA and CDR2 as YNFKEQ. This CDR3 is 17 amino acids long. CDR3 nucleotide sequence: TGTGCCAGCAGCCAAGATGATAGCGGGGGCCGCACAGATACGCAGTATTTT. Encoded protein: CASSQDDSGGRTDTQYF.

This clone has just one count. V gene TRBV15 combines with J gene TRBJ2-1, with 7 bases matching TRBD1. Germline V gene data show CDR1 as LNHNV and CDR2 as YYDKDF (reference sequence). This CDR3 spans 16 amino acids. J lost 1 base, V lost 5 bases, and 8 bases had no gene match. The CDR3 DNA is TGTGCCACCAGCTCCCCGGGACAGCGGTCCTACAATGAGCAGTTCTTC. This encodes CATSSPGQRSYNEQFF. Supplemented by reference TRBV15 and TRBJ2-1, the full variable domain reads DAMVIQNPRYQVTQFGKPVTLSCSQTLNHNVMYWYQQKSSQAPKLLFHYYDKDFNNEADTPDNFQSRRPNTSFCFLDIRSPGLGDTAMYLCATSSPGQRSYNEQFFGPGTRLTVL.

Written as DNA, the CDR3 is TGTGCCAGCAGTTTAATCCCACCCAGGCTAAGGGGAGATACGCAGTATTTT. Translating it yields CASSLIPPRLRGDTQYF. The chain is built from TRBV27 and TRBJ2-3; maybe TRBD1 (5 bases). V dropped 2 bases and J dropped 5 bases, with 20 bases sitting between them. This CDR3 spans 17 amino acids. CDR1 is MNHEY and CDR2 is SMNVEV in the germline V gene (reference sequence).

This rearrangement joins TRBV6-1 to TRBJ1-5; D unresolved. V lost 3 bases, J lost 5 bases, and 8 bases lay in between. CDR3 length equals 13 residues. Germline V gene sequence: CDR1 MNHNS, CDR2 SASEGT. CDR3 sequence reads: CASSDEVDQPQHF. The DNA for the CDR3 is TGTGCCAGCAGTGACGAAGTAGATCAGCCCCAGCATTTT.

This sequence joins TRBV12-3 or TRBV12-4 and TRBJ2-4, with unresolved D. V was pared by 7 bases and J by 5 bases, with 12 bases between. CDR3 length: 13 residues. The CDR3 nucleotides are TGTGCCAGCATCCTGGGTGGTGAAAACATTCAGTACTTC. Translation: CASILGGENIQYF.

V and J are TRBV11-2 and TRBJ2-5; 8 bases align to TRBD1. In germline, CDR1 is SGHAT, CDR2 FQNNGV. The ends lost 5 bases at V and 2 bases at J; junction bases unmatched: 7. The CDR3 extends over 15 amino acids. The CDR3 DNA is TGTGCCAGCAGCCTCGGGACAGGCAAACAAGAGACCCAGTACTTC. It specifies CASSLGTGKQETQYF.

V and J are TRBV5-1 and TRBJ2-2, with TRBD1 as a possible D gene (6 bases). Trimming shortened V by 1 base and J by 3 bases, and 13 bases separated the two germline ends. The V gene's germline CDR1 is SGHRS and CDR2 YFSETQ. This CDR3 is built from 16 residues. The CDR3 here is CASSLRGGEYTGELFF. The CDR3 DNA reads TGCGCCAGCAGCTTGAGAGGGGGTGAATACACCGGGGAGCTGTTTTTT.

The chain carries TRBV6-6 and TRBJ1-5; the D gene is possibly TRBD1 (5 bases). Trimming pared 6 bases from V and 3 bases from J, leaving 9 bases between. The CDR3 is 13 residues long. CDR1 is MNHNY and CDR2 is SVGAGI in the germline V gene (reference sequence). The CDR3 sequence: CASSGGYNQPQHF. The CDR3 DNA sequence: TGTGCCAGCAGCGGGGGTTACAATCAGCCCCAGCATTTT.

The chain combines TRBV10-3 with TRBJ2-2; D is possibly TRBD2 (7 bases). From germline, CDR1 is ENHRY and CDR2 SYGVKD. CDR3 length: 16 amino acids. The V and J ends lost 8 bases and 3 bases respectively, with 19 bases between them. Here the CDR3 DNA reads TGTGCCATCTCCCGGGGGCTAGCGGAATACACCGGGGAGCTGTTTTTT. This encodes CAISRGLAEYTGELFF.